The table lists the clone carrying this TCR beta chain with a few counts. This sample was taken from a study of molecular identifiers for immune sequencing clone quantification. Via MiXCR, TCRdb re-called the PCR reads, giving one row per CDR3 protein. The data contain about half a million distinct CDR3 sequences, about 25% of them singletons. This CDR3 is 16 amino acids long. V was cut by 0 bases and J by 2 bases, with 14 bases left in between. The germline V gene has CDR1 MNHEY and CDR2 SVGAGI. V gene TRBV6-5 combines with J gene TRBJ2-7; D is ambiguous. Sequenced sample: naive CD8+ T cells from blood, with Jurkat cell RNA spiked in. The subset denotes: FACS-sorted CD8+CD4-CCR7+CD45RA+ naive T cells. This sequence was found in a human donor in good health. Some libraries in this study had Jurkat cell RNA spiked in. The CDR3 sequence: CASSYSKGRIAYEQYF. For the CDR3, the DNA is TGTGCCAGCAGTTACTCGAAGGGTCGCATCGCCTACGAGCAGTACTTC.